What follows is one TCR beta chain and its context. Its antigen is unidentified. Peripheral blood, together with lesional scalp punch biopsies, was collected from alopecia areata patients. The researchers isolated CD4+ and CD8+ T cells from PBMCs by sorting. This specimen belongs to a study of CD8+ T cells in alopecia areata. The wider study: Patients remained on tofacitinib for 6 to 18 months and then went 6 months without it.

The J segment lost 6 bases and the V segment lost 7 bases, leaving 16 bases of the junction unmatched. The length of the CDR3 is 17 residues. Germline CDR1 SQVTM, CDR2 ANQGSEA. Extracted RNA was reverse transcribed, and the resulting cDNA served as sequencing template. Some clones are missing from TCRdb's copy, which holds only in-frame ones; the method was immunoSEQ multiplex PCR. The repertoire holds over 110,000 clones, with 40% to 65% as singletons. Study results and limitations: Alopecia totalis/universalis scalp especially showed more expanded CD8+ clones than normal scalp.

The J gene is TRBJ2-2, the V gene TRBV29-1, with 11 bases lining up with TRBD2. The TCR originated in a human donor with alopecia areata. This specimen was CD4+ T cells sorted from blood, taken at week 0. The CDR3 DNA sequence: TGCAGCGCCCGGGGGACTAGCGGCACACCCGCCGCCGGGGAGCTGTTTTTT. Residues: CSARGTSGTPAAGELFF.